Below, one TCR beta chain is given with its context. Its antigen target is currently unknown. No qualities accompany the bases; no much larger clone lies one base away. This entry is derived from a study of OX40 agonist ivuxolimab in advanced cancers. Turning to the overall study: Ivuxolimab, which targeted the costimulatory receptor OX40 (CD134), was an agonistic, fully human IgG2 monoclonal antibody. Intravenous ivuxolimab was administered to patients every 2 weeks at six dose levels: 0.01, 0.1, 0.3, 1.5, 3 and 10 mg/kg. Of the approximately 53 patients in dose escalation, 19 had hepatocellular carcinoma, some 15 had melanoma, 9 had renal cell carcinoma and 9 had head and neck cancer. In the dose-escalation cohort, over 65% of patients were male, and the mean age was approximately 64 years, with a range of about 20 to 79. Patients were allowed to have had prior anti-PD-1, anti-PD-L1 or anti-CTLA-4 therapy, and approximately 40% of the dose-escalation patients had been treated with checkpoint inhibitors. Partial responses were achieved by three dose-escalation patients, of whom one had hepatocellular carcinoma and two had cutaneous melanoma. Peripheral TCRbeta sequencing aimed to test whether ivuxolimab altered TCR sequence diversity and caused clonal T-cell expansion. The paper reports the monotherapy dose-escalation portion (N of about 56 patients) of the phase I ivuxolimab trial. Overall results and qualifications from the work: Antigen specificity was not determined for the clonally expanded peripheral T cells. In the 0.1-3.0 mg/kg groups, partial responders were among the patients with the lowest normalized peripheral clonal expansion, particularly in CD8+ T cells. After ivuxolimab, CD8+ T cells had more expanded clones than CD4+ T cells on average. At doses of 0.1 to 3.0 mg/kg, clonal expansion of both CD4+ and CD8+ blood T cells was observed from baseline to week 6. Low levels of normalized T-cell clonal expansion were also seen in some patients who did not respond.

CDR1 and CDR2, looked up from the germline V gene, are SGHRS and YFSETQ. V and J lose 0 bases and 1 base, and a span of 10 bases separates them. Reading from cysteine to phenylalanine, the CDR3 counts 15 amino acids. Only CDR3 DNA is held: 45 bases, read in frame from base 1. Patients with a history of autoimmune disease or receiving systemic immunosuppression were excluded from the trial. Peripheral blood for TCR sequencing was collected from all dose cohorts at baseline, on cycle 4 day 1, and on cycle 7 day 1. The samples were taken from a phase I, first-in-human, multicenter, open-label dose-escalation trial of ivuxolimab. The trial enrolled adults with locally advanced or metastatic head and neck squamous cell, hepatocellular, melanoma or renal cell carcinoma. Before TCR sequencing, CD4+ T cells and CD8+ T cells were sorted from peripheral blood as separate populations. To sequence the TCRbeta CDR3 region, genomic DNA was isolated from the sorted cells. The immunoSEQ Assay was used for sequencing of TCRbeta CDR3 regions. Imported from immuneACCESS, the table was reduced by TCRdb to in-frame sequences with V and J called. These copies leave out some clones; in studies compared against another copy, an unresolved V gene accounts for under half, and the cause of the remainder is not known. In all, the sample holds tens of thousands of clones, and approximately 89% of those were seen once. The ten top clones hold 0.15% to 0.2% of the sample.

Sequenced material: CD4+ or CD8+ T cells sorted from blood, taken in a trial of the OX40 agonist ivuxolimab. This TCR came from an adult with an advanced solid tumor such as melanoma, head and neck, liver or kidney cancer. This chain is built from TRBV5-1 and TRBJ1-1; possibly the D gene is TRBD1, per 6 matching bases. The CDR3 protein is CASSLAGGRNTEAFF. In nucleotides, the sequence is TGCGCCAGCAGCTTGGCGGGGGGCCGGAACACTGAAGCTTTCTTT.